The clone carrying this TCR beta chain was counted only a few times. This specimen comes from a study of beta chain features in type 1 diabetes. For the study at large: Patients looked much like healthy donors when it came to age, gender and cell yields.

The V and J ends lost 0 bases and 2 bases respectively, with 6 bases between them. Germline V gene sequence: CDR1 MNHEY, CDR2 SMNVEV (reference sequence). The CDR3 spans 14 residues. Isolated RNA was reverse transcribed in full, so expressed TCRB transcripts were sequenced. Deep immunoSEQ sequencing covered naive, central memory and regulatory T cell samples. Using immunoSEQ multiplex PCR, the repertoire was profiled, and TCRdb retains in-frame clones only, with some absent. The table records about 140,000 clones, roughly a tenth of them present only once. CD45RO/CCR7/CD25/CD127/CD95/CD27 staining was used to isolate CD4+ naive, central memory, regulatory and stem cell-like memory cells by sorting.

The gene calls are TRBV27 and TRBJ2-3; TRBD2 is a possible D gene (5 bases). The TCR originated in a man aged 18-30 years in good health. The sample consisted of naive CD4+ T cells from blood. The chain's CDR3 is CASSLSLATDTQYF. The CDR3 bases are TGTGCCAGCAGTTTATCGCTAGCCACAGATACGCAGTATTTT.